Listed here is a single TCR beta chain. This sample stems from a study of blood T cell repertoires in COVID-19. Turning to the study itself: Italy, Spain and the United States were the sources of the convalescent and acute COVID-19 samples. T cells, B-cell-depleted T cells, or PBMCs supplied cDNA or gDNA.

Original processing methods: Amplification from reference gene primers served as the basis for estimated nucleated cell counts. The data were produced by immunoSEQ multiplex PCR, yet TCRdb's version contains in-frame clones alone and is incomplete. V, J and clone size are those of that table, while D and trimming were read from the DNA. The sample shows some 96,000 clones, roughly 79% of them seen only once. V lost 0 bases and J lost 4, with 7 bases in between. The CDR3 runs 13 residues. Germline V gene lookup returns CDR1 SGDLS and CDR2 YYNGEE. The gene calls are TRBV9 and TRBJ1-1; D is unclear. Material: peripheral blood. The sequence was obtained from a woman between 65 and 79 years old with acute or convalescent COVID-19. The CDR3 DNA reads TGTGCCAGCAGCGTAGGGTGGAGCACTGAAGCTTTCTTT. Translated, it gives CASSVGWSTEAFF.